These 23 T cell receptor beta chains originate from one sample sequenced in a study of T cell repertoires in cytomegalovirus infection. From the reads, TCRdb called clonotypes with MiXCR, one entry per CDR3 protein. The sample holds around 530,000 distinct CDR3 sequences, 26% seen once. Material for sequencing was PBMCs. The receptors stem from a human donor in good health (CMV status not recorded). Some clones in this sample may be carry-over from other donors' samples.

At least ten counts were recorded for this clonotype. The chain carries TRBV7-2 and TRBJ1-2; D gene unclear. This CDR3 is built from 13 residues. Looked up from germline, CDR1 is SGHTA and CDR2 is FQGNSA. V was trimmed by 3 bases and J by 7 bases, leaving 12 bases between them. CDR3 coding DNA: TGTGCCAGCAGCTTTAGGAATGATGGTGGCTACACCTTC. It yields the protein CASSFRNDGGYTF.

V usage is TRBV5-1 and J usage is TRBJ1-6; perhaps TRBD1 as D (6 bases). Between the trimmed V and J ends, which lost 4 bases and 18 bases, there was a span of 29 bases. Germline assignment: CDR1 SGHRS and CDR2 YFSETQ. This CDR3 spans 16 amino acids. The CDR3 is CASSPDPTGLSPDRHF. In DNA, the CDR3 is TGCGCCAGCAGCCCCGATCCGACAGGTCTGTCCCCGGACCGCCACTTT.

V usage is TRBV4-1 and J usage is TRBJ1-6; D not certain. This CDR3 region has 17 residues. V gave up 0 bases and J gave up 2 bases, with 11 bases separating them. Per the germline V gene, CDR1 is MGHRA and CDR2 is YSYEKL. The CDR3 sequence is CASSQENWFAYNSPLHF. The DNA of the CDR3 is TGCGCCAGCAGCCAAGAGAACTGGTTTGCCTATAATTCACCCCTCCACTTT.

This clonotype came up a few times. V and J are TRBV12-3 or TRBV12-4 and TRBJ1-5; no clear D. V dropped 2 bases and J dropped 7 bases, with 12 bases sitting between them. The CDR3 consists of 14 residues. CDR3 in DNA: TGTGCCAGCAGTTTAAATAGGCAGACCCAGCCCCAGCATTTT. Translated: CASSLNRQTQPQHF.

The table lists this clonotype with many counts. CDR3 protein: CASSLGGQNYGYTF. The CDR3 DNA reads as TGTGCCAGCAGCTTAGGCGGCCAGAACTATGGCTACACCTTC. The rearrangement uses TRBV7-9 and TRBJ1-2, with unresolved D. V was trimmed by 1 base and J by 2 bases, leaving 8 bases between them. CDR3 length: 14 residues. CDR1 and CDR2 (germline): SEHNR, FQNEAQ (reference sequence).

This clonotype was recorded at least ten times. The rearrangement joins TRBV7-2 to TRBJ2-3, with TRBD2 matching over 7 bases. The CDR3 contains 16 residues. V shed 2 bases, J shed 2 bases, and the junction held 7 bases outside the gene matches. The germline V gene has CDR1 SGHTA and CDR2 FQGNSA. The CDR3 is CASSLPPGLPTDTQYF. The DNA for the CDR3 is TGTGCCAGCAGCTTACCCCCGGGACTACCCACAGATACGCAGTATTTT.

V gene TRBV6-8 combines with J gene TRBJ2-5; 8 bases align to TRBD2. This CDR3 region has 16 residues. Germline trimming cut 2 bases from V and 1 base from J; bases unmatched to any gene: 6. CDR1 and CDR2 from the germline V gene are MNHGY and SAAAGT. The CDR3 DNA is TGTGCCAGCAGTTACGGGCTAGCGGGCAGCCAAGAGACCCAGTACTTC. Translation: CASSYGLAGSQETQYF.

The chain joins TRBV2 to TRBJ2-5; 8 nucleotides agree with TRBD2. V was pared by 2 bases and J by 0 bases, with 14 bases of the junction left unmatched. CDR1 is SNHLY and CDR2 is FYNNEI in the germline V gene. The CDR3 spans 19 residues. CDR3 protein: CASSENSPLELADQETQYF. The CDR3, as DNA: TGTGCCAGCAGTGAAAACTCCCCCTTAGAACTAGCGGACCAAGAGACCCAGTACTTC. The entire variable domain, with the rest obtained from reference TRBV2 and TRBJ2-5, is as follows: EPEVTQTPSHQVTQMGQEVILRCVPISNHLYFYWYRQILGQKVEFLVSFYNNEISEKSEIFDDQFSVERPDGSNFTLKIRSTKLEDSAMYFCASSENSPLELADQETQYFGPGTRLLVL.

There are many counts of this clonotype. The chain has TRBV12-3 or TRBV12-4 and TRBJ1-6; 8 nucleotides agree with TRBD1. J lost 7 bases, V lost 5 bases, and 7 bases had no gene match. This CDR3 comprises 15 residues. This CDR3 is CASSLAGQANSPLHF. The CDR3 DNA follows: TGTGCCAGCAGTCTCGCGGGACAGGCAAATTCACCCCTCCACTTT.

The chain is built from TRBV6-2 or TRBV6-3 and TRBJ2-1; D call uncertain. The germline V and J ends were trimmed by 6 bases and 4 bases, with 7 bases remaining between them. This CDR3 comprises 12 residues. The germline V gene has CDR1 MNHEY and CDR2 SVGEGT. CDR3: CASRGDYNEQFF. The CDR3 DNA reads as TGTGCCAGCAGAGGCGATTACAATGAGCAGTTCTTC.

The chain uses TRBV19 and TRBJ2-1, with TRBD2 matching 9 bases. Germline V gives CDR1 LNHDA, CDR2 SQIVND (reference sequence). The CDR3 spans 13 residues. The trim removed 7 bases at V and 2 bases at J, leaving 0 bases unmatched. The CDR3 DNA follows: TGTGCCAGTAAGCGGGAGGCCTACAATGAGCAGTTCTTC. It specifies CASKREAYNEQFF.

This clonotype was counted between two and nine times. J is TRBJ2-7 and V is TRBV28, with 9 nucleotides matching TRBD1. The length of the CDR3 is 14 residues. The germline V gene encodes CDR1 MDHEN and CDR2 SYDVKM. Trimming removed 7 bases from V and 4 bases from J; junction bases left unmatched: 8. DNA for the CDR3: TGTGCCAGCAAAGGGGGACAGGGCAGATACGAGCAGTACTTC. Amino acid sequence: CASKGGQGRYEQYF.

This clonotype was observed a handful of times. This rearrangement joins TRBV7-2 to TRBJ2-6; D gene ambiguous. Germline CDR1 is SGHTA and CDR2 is FQGNSA. V lost 3 bases and J lost 1, with 13 bases in between. This CDR3 spans 17 amino acids. In DNA, the CDR3 is TGTGCCAGCAGCTTCGGCCCCTGGAGTTCTGGGGCCAACGTCCTGACTTTC. It translates to CASSFGPWSSGANVLTF.

This clonotype was seen many times. The chain is built from TRBV7-2 and TRBJ2-7; D is undetermined. The germline CDR1 and CDR2 sequences are SGHTA and FQGNSA. V lost 5 bases to trimming and J lost 0 bases, with 11 bases between them. The CDR3 length is 14 residues. The CDR3: CASSPGPLSYEQYV. The CDR3 DNA sequence: TGTGCCAGCAGCCCAGGCCCACTCTCCTACGAGCAGTACGTC.

This clonotype was recorded many times. The rearrangement links TRBV7-9 to TRBJ1-6, with D perhaps TRBD1 (6 bases). The length of the CDR3 is 14 residues. V was clipped by 3 bases and J by 5 bases, with 8 bases between them. Germline-derived CDR1 and CDR2 are SEHNR and FQNEAQ (reference sequence). The CDR3 sequence: CASSFGQNNSPLHF. The CDR3 nucleotides are TGTGCCAGCAGCTTCGGACAGAATAATTCACCCCTCCACTTT.

This clonotype appeared a few times. The V and J genes are TRBV6-5 and TRBJ2-7; D may be TRBD1 (8 bases). V lost 0 bases to trimming and J lost 2 bases, with 11 bases between them. Per germline, CDR1 MNHEY and CDR2 SVGAGI. The CDR3 has 15 residues. Here the CDR3 DNA reads TGTGCCAGCAGTTACTCAACAGGGGGGGCCTACGAGCAGTACTTC. Its translation is CASSYSTGGAYEQYF.

This clonotype showed up just a few times. The gene calls are TRBV6-1 and TRBJ1-5, with 9 bases matching TRBD1. Germline values: CDR1 MNHNS, CDR2 SASEGT. The J segment lost 2 bases and the V segment lost 6 bases, leaving 5 bases of the junction unmatched. The length of the CDR3 is 15 residues. The DNA for the CDR3 is TGTGCCAGCAGGTCTACAGGGGGCCGCAATCAGCCCCAGCATTTT. Its protein is CASRSTGGRNQPQHF.

This clonotype was counted a few times. This chain connects TRBV12-3 or TRBV12-4 to TRBJ2-1, with 9 bases that match TRBD2. With V trimmed by 4 bases and J by 2 bases, 12 bases remained unmatched. CDR3 length: 18 amino acids. The CDR3 DNA reads TGTGCCAGCAGTTCCTTTTTAGTAGCGGGAGTCCCCTACAATGAGCAGTTCTTC. Translated, it gives CASSSFLVAGVPYNEQFF.

This clonotype was detected only a few times. This chain's CDR3 is CASSLRGTVLYEQYV. In nucleotides, the CDR3 is TGTGCCAGCAGCCTAAGAGGGACAGTACTTTACGAGCAGTACGTC. The genes are TRBV27 and TRBJ2-7; 7 bases are shared with TRBD1. The CDR3 runs to 15 residues. CDR1 is MNHEY and CDR2 is SMNVEV in the germline V gene (reference sequence). Trimming took 6 bases from V and 4 from J; bases not matched to a gene: 12.

The rearrangement joins TRBV11-3 to TRBJ2-2, with TRBD2 matching over 12 bases. Germline values: CDR1 SGHNT, CDR2 YENEEA. Trimming removed 5 bases from V and 3 bases from J; junction bases left unmatched: 10. The CDR3 covers 18 residues. The CDR3 sequence is CASSLGTSGPFYTGELFF. The CDR3, as DNA: TGTGCCAGCAGCCTTGGGACTAGCGGGCCCTTTTACACCGGGGAGCTGTTTTTT.

This clonotype was seen ten or more times. The chain recombines TRBV7-2 with TRBJ2-1; 7 bases are a match to TRBD1. Per the germline V gene, CDR1 is SGHTA and CDR2 is FQGNSA. Germline trimming cut 5 bases from V and 0 bases from J; bases unmatched to any gene: 13. This CDR3 spans 18 amino acids. CDR3 loop: CASSPEGQSWGSYNEQFF. The CDR3, as DNA: TGTGCCAGCAGCCCCGAGGGACAGTCCTGGGGCTCCTACAATGAGCAGTTCTTC.

V is TRBV28 and J is TRBJ2-3; the match to TRBD1 covers 7 bases. V shed 4 bases and J 2 bases; nucleotides not matched to a gene: 12. Germline V lookup: CDR1 MDHEN, CDR2 SYDVKM. The length of the CDR3 is 17 residues. CDR3: CASSSLRQGWDTDTQYF. In DNA, the CDR3 is TGTGCCAGCAGTTCTCTCCGACAGGGATGGGACACAGATACGCAGTATTTT.

The chain recombines TRBV6-1 with TRBJ1-2; D remains ambiguous. The CDR3 totals 14 residues. V lost 1 base to trimming and J lost 4 bases, with 10 bases between them. Germline V lookup: CDR1 MNHNS, CDR2 SASEGT. In DNA, the CDR3 is TGTGCCAGCAGTGAAGTGAGAACTAGCTATGGCTACACCTTC. It specifies CASSEVRTSYGYTF.